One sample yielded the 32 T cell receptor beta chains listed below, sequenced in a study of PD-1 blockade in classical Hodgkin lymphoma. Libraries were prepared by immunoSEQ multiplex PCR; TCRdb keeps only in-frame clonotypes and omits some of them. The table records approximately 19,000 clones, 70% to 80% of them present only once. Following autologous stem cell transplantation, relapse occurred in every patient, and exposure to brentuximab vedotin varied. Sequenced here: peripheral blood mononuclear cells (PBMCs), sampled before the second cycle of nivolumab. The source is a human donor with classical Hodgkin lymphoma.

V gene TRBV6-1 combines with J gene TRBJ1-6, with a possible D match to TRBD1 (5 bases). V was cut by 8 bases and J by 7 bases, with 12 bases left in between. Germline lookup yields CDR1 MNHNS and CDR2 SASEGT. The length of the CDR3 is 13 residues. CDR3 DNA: TGTGCCAGCGGCGGGGCAGAAAATTCACCCCTCCACTTT. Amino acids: CASGGAENSPLHF.

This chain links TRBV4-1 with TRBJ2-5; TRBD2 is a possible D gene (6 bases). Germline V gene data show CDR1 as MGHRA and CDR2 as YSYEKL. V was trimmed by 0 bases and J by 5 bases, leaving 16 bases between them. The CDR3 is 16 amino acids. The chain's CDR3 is CASSQDSVGSGETQYF. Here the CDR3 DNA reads TGCGCCAGCAGCCAAGATTCGGTCGGGAGCGGCGAGACCCAGTACTTC.

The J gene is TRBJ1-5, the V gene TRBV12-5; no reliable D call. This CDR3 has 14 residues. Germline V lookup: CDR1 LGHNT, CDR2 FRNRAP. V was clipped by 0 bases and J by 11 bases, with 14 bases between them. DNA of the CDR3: TGTGCTAGTGGTTTGGTAAATACACCGGGGTCCCAGCATTTT. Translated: CASGLVNTPGSQHF.

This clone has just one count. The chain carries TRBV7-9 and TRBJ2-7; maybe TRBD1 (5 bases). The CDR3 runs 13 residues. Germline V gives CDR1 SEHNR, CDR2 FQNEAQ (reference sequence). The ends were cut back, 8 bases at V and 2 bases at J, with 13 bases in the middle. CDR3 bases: TGTGCCAGCGTCAAAGGGGCGGCCTACGAGCAGTACTTC. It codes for CASVKGAAYEQYF. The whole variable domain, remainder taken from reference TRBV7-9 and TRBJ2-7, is DTGVSQNPRHKITKRGQNVTFRCDPISEHNRLYWYRQTLGQGPEFLTYFQNEAQLEKSRLLSDRFSAERPKGSFSTLEIQRTEQGDSAMYLCASVKGAAYEQYFGPGTRLTVT.

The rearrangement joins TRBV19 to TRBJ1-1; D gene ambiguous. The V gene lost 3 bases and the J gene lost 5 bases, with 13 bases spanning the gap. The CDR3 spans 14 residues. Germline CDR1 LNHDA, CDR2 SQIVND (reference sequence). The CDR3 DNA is TGTGCCAGTAGTATTGACGGTCGAGGGACTGAAGCTTTCTTT. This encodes CASSIDGRGTEAFF. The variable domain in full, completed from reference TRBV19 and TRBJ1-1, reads DGGITQSPKYLFRKEGQNVTLSCEQNLNHDAMYWYRQDPGQGLRLIYYSQIVNDFQKGDIAEGYSVSREKKESFPLTVTSAQKNPTAFYLCASSIDGRGTEAFFGQGTRLTVV.

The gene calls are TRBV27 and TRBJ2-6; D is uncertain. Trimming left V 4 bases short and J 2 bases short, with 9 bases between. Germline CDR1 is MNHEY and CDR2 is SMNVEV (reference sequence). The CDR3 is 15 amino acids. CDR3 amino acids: CASSYGNTGANVLTF. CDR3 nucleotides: TGTGCCAGCAGTTATGGGAACACTGGGGCCAACGTCCTGACTTTC.

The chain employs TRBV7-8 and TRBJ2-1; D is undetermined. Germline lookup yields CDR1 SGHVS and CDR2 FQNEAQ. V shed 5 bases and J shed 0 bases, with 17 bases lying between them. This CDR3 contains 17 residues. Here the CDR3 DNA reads TGTGCCAGCAGCGTGTGGTTTGAGCGAAGCTCCTACAATGAGCAGTTCTTC. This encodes CASSVWFERSSYNEQFF. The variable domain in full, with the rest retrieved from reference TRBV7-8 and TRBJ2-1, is GAGVSQSPRYKVAKRGQDVALRCDPISGHVSLFWYQQALGQGPEFLTYFQNEAQLDKSGLPSDRFFAERPEGSVSTLKIQRTQQEDSAVYLCASSVWFERSSYNEQFFGPGTRLTVL.

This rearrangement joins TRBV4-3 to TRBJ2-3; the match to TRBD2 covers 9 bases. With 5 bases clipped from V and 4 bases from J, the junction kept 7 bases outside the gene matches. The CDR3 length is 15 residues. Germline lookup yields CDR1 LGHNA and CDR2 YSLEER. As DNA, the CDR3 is TGCGCCAGCAGCTTTAGCGGGAGCTTCGCAGATACGCAGTATTTT. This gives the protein CASSFSGSFADTQYF.

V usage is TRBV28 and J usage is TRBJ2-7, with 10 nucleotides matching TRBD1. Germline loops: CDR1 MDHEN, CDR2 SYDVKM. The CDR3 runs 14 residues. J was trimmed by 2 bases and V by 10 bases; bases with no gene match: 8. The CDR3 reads CAIRGGQGTYEQYF. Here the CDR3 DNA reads TGTGCCATCCGGGGGGGACAGGGGACCTACGAGCAGTACTTC.

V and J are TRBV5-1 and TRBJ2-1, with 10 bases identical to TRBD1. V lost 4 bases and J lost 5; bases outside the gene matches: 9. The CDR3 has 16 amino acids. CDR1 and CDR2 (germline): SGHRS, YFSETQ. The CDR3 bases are TGCGCCAGCAGCATCCGGGACAGGGGACCCCACAATGAGCAGTTCTTC. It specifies CASSIRDRGPHNEQFF.

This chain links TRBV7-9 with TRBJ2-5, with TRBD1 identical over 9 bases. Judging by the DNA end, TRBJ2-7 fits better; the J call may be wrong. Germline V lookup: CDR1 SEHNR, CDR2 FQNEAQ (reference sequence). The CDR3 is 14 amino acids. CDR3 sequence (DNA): TGTGCCAGCAGCTTGGACAGGGGAGATGACGAGCAGTACTTC. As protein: CASSLDRGDDEQYF.

As DNA, the CDR3 is TGTGCCAGTAGTGGGACAGGTGGGACCAATCAGCCCCAGCATTTT. The encoded protein is CASSGTGGTNQPQHF. V gene TRBV19 combines with J gene TRBJ1-5; 8 positions agree with TRBD1. Germline CDR1 reads LNHDA; CDR2 reads SQIVND (reference sequence). The CDR3 is 15 residues long. After removal of 5 bases from V and 3 bases from J, the junction contained 6 bases not matched to a gene.

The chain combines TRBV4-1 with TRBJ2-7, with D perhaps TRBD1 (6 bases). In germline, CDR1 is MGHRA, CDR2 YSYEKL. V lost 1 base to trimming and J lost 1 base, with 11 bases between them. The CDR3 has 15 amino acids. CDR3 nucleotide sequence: TGCGCCAGCAGCCAAGGAGAGGACAGATCCTACGAGCAGTACTTC. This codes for CASSQGEDRSYEQYF.

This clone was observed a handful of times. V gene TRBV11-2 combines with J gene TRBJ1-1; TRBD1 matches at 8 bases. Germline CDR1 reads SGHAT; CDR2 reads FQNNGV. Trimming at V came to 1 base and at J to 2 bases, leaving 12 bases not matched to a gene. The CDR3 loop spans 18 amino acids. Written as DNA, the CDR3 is TGTGCCAGCAGCTTAGGAAACGATGGACAGGGTGGAAACACTGAAGCTTTCTTT. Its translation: CASSLGNDGQGGNTEAFF.

CDR3 nucleotide sequence: TGTGCCAGTAGTGGGGTGGGGCCCCAGCATTTT. It is translated as CASSGVGPQHF. This rearrangement joins TRBV19 to TRBJ1-5; no clear D. Germline assignment: CDR1 LNHDA and CDR2 SQIVND (reference sequence). The ends were cut back, 5 bases at V and 9 bases at J, with 8 bases in the middle. The CDR3 consists of 11 residues.

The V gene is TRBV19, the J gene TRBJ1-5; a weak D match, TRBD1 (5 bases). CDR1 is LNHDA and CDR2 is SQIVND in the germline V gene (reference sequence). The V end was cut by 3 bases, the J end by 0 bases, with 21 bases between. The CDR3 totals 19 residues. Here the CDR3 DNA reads TGTGCCAGTAGTATCCCATCCCCTTCACAGGTATTTAGCAATCAGCCCCAGCATTTT. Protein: CASSIPSPSQVFSNQPQHF.

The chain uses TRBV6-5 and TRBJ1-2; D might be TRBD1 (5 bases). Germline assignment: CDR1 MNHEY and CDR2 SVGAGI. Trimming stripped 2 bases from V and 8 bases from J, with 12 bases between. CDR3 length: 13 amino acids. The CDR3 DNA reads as TGTGCCAGCAGTTACCGGGCAGGGAGAGGCTACACCTTC. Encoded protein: CASSYRAGRGYTF.

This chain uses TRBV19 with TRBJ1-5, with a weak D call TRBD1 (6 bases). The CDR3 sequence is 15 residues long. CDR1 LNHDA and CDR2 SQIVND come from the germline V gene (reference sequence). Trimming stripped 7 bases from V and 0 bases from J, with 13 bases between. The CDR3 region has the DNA TGTGCCAGTACCTGGGGGCATTTTAGCAATCAGCCCCAGCATTTT. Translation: CASTWGHFSNQPQHF.

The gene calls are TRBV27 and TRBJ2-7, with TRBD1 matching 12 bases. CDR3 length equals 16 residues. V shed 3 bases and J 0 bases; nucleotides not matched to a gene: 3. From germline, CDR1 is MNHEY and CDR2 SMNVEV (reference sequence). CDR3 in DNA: TGTGCCAGCAGTTTCGGGACAGGGGGCCTCTCCTACGAGCAGTACTTC. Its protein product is CASSFGTGGLSYEQYF.

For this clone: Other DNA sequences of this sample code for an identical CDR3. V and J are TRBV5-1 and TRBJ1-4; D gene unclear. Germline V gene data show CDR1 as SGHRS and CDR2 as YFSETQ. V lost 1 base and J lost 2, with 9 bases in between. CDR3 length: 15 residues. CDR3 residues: CASSLLGATNEKLFF. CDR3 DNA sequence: TGCGCCAGCAGCTTGCTCGGTGCTACTAATGAAAAACTGTTTTTT.

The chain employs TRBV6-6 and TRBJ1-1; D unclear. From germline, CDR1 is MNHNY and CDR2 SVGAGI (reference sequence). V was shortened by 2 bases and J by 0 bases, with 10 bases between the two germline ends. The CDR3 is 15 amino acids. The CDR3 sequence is CASSYGGSLNTEAFF. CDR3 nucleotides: TGTGCCAGCAGTTACGGCGGCAGCCTGAACACTGAAGCTTTCTTT.

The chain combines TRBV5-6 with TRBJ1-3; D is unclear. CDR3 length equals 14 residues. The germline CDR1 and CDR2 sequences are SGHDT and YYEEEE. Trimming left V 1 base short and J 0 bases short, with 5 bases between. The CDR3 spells CASSLRSSGNTIYF. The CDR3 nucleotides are TGTGCCAGCAGCTTGCGAAGCTCTGGAAACACCATATATTTT.

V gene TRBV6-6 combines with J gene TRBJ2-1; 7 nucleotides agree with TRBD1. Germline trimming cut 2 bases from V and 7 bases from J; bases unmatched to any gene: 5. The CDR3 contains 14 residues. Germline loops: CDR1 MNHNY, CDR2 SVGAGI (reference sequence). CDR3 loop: CASSYGGQRNEQFF. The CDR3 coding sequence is TGTGCCAGCAGTTACGGGGGACAGCGAAATGAGCAGTTCTTC.

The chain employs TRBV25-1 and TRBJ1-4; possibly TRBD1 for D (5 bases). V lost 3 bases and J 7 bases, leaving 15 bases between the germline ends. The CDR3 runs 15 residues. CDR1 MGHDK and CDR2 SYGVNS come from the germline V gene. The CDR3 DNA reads TGTGCCAGCAGTGAGCTAGGTGGGGGGGGTGAAAAACTGTTTTTT. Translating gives CASSELGGGGEKLFF.

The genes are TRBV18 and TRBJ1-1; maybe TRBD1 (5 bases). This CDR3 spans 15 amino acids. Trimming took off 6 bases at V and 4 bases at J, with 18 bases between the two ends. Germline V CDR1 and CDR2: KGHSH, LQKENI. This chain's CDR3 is CASSASGGWSTEAFF. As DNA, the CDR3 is TGTGCCAGCTCGGCTTCGGGGGGTTGGAGCACTGAAGCTTTCTTT.

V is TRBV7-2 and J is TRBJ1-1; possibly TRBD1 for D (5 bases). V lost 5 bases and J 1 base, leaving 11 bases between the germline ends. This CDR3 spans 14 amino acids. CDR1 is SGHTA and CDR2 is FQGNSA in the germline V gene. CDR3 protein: CASSLRTGNTEAFF. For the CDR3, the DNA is TGTGCCAGCAGCCTGAGAACAGGGAACACTGAAGCTTTCTTT.

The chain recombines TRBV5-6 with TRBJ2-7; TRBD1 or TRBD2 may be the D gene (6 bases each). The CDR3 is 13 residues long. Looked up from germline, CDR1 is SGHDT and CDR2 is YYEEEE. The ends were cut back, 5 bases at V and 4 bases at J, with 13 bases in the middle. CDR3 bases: TGTGCCAGCAGTATAGGGGGACTTTACGAGCAGTACTTC. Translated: CASSIGGLYEQYF. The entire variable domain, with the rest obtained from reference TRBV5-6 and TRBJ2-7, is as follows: DAGVTQSPTHLIKTRGQQVTLRCSPKSGHDTVSWYQQALGQGPQFIFQYYEEEERQRGNFPDRFSGHQFPNYSSELNVNALLLGDSALYLCASSIGGLYEQYFGPGTRLTVT.

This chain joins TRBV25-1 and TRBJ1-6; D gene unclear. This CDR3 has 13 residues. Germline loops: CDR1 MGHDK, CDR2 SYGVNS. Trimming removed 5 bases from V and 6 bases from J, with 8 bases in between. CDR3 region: CASSRVGNSPLHF. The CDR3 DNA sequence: TGTGCCAGCAGTCGTGTCGGTAATTCACCCCTCCACTTT.

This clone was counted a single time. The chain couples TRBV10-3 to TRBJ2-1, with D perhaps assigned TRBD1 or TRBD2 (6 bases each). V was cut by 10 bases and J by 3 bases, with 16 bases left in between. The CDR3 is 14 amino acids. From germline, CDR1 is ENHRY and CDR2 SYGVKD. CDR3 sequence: CATHQEGGYNEQFF. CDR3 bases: TGTGCCACACATCAGGAGGGGGGCTACAATGAGCAGTTCTTC.

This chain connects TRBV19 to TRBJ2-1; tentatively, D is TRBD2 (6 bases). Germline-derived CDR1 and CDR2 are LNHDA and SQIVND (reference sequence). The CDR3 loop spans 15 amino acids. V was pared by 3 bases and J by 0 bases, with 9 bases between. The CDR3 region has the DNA TGTGCCAGTAGTATCGGAGGGATCTCCTACAATGAGCAGTTCTTC. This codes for CASSIGGISYNEQFF.

The CDR3 DNA is TGTGCCAGCAGCAAGAGCTCCTACGAGCAGTACTTC. Translating it yields CASSKSSYEQYF. This chain joins TRBV7-2 and TRBJ2-7; no firm D call. The V end lost 5 bases, the J end lost 0 bases, and 5 bases lay between the germline ends. CDR3 length: 12 amino acids. Germline CDR1 is SGHTA and CDR2 is FQGNSA.

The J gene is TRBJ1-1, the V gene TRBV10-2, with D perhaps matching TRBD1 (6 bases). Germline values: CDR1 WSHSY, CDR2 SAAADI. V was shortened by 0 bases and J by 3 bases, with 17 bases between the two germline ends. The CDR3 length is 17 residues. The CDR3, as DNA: TGCGCCAGCAGTGAGTCTGTGGACAGAAGAGGGGACACTGAAGCTTTCTTT. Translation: CASSESVDRRGDTEAFF.